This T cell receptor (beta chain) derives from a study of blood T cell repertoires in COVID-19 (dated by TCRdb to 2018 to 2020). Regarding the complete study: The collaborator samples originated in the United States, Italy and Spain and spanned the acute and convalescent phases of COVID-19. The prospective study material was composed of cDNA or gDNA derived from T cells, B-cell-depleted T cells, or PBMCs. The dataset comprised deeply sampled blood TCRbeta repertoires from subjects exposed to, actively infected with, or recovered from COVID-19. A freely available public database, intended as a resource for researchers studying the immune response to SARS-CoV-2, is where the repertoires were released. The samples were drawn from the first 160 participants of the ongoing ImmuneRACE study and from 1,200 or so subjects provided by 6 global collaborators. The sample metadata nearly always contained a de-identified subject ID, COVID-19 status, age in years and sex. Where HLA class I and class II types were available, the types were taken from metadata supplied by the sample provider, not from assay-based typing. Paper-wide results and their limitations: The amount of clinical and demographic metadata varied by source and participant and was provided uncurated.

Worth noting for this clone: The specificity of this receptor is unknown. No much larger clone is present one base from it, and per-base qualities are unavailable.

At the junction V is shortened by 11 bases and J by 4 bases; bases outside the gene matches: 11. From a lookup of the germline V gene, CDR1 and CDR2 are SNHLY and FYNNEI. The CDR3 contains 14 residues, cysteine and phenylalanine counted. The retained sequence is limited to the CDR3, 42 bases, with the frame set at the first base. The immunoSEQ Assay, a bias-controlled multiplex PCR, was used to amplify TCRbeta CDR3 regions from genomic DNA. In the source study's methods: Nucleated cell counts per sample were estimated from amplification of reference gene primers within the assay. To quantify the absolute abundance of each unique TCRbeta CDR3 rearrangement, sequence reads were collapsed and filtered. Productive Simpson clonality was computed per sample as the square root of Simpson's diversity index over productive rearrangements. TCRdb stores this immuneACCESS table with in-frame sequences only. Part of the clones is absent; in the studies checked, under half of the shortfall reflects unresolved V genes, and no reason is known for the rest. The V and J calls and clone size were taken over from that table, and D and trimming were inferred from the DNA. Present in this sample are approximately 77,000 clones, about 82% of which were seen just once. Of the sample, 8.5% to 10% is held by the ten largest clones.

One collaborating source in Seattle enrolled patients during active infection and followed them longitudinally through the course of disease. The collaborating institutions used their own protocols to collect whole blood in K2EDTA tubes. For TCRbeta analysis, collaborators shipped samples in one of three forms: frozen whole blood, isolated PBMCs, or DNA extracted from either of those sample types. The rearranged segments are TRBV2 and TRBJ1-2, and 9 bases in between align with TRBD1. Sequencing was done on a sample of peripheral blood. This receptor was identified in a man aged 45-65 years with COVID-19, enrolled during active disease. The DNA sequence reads TGTGCCGGACAACAGGGGGCGGGGAGCTATGGCTACACCTTC. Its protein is CAGQQGAGSYGYTF.